These T cell receptor beta chains were read from a single sample in a study of PD-1 blockade in classical Hodgkin lymphoma. TCRdb's copy holds only in-frame clones and misses some; the assay was immunoSEQ multiplex PCR. The sample comprises approximately 15,000 clones, roughly 87% of which are singletons, and around 3.9% rests with the top ten. Sequenced: peripheral blood mononuclear cells (PBMCs). These receptors were obtained from a human donor with classical Hodgkin lymphoma. Both conserved end residues are part of each CDR3. D genes are given only for firm matches. Not all rows give a size; the values are once, few, many and, for expanded clones, a class.

clone_size: NA
j_call: TRBJ2-1
d_call: NA
v_call: TRBV27
cdr3_aa: CASRLRVRNEQFF
cdr3_nt: TGTGCCAGCAGGCTCCGGGTCCGTAATGAGCAGTTCTTC

clone_size: NA
j_call: TRBJ1-1
d_call: TRBD1
v_call: TRBV4-3
cdr3_aa: CASRLDRGFMNTEAFF
cdr3_nt: TGCGCCAGCAGACTCGACAGGGGATTTATGAACACTGAAGCTTTCTTT

clone_size: NA
j_call: TRBJ2-4
d_call: TRBD2
v_call: TRBV4-3
cdr3_aa: CASSQGSAGGLGNIQYF
cdr3_nt: TGCGCCAGCAGCCAAGGTTCCGCGGGAGGGCTCGGAAACATTCAGTACTTC

clone_size: NA
j_call: TRBJ2-7
d_call: NA
v_call: TRBV19
cdr3_aa: CASSREAVSYEQYF
cdr3_nt: TGTGCCAGTAGCAGAGAGGCAGTCTCCTACGAGCAGTACTTC

clone_size: NA
j_call: TRBJ1-1
d_call: NA
v_call: TRBV7-2
cdr3_aa: CASSSYTNTEAFF
cdr3_nt: TGTGCCAGCAGCTCTTACACCAACACTGAAGCTTTCTTT

clone_size: NA
j_call: TRBJ2-2
d_call: NA
v_call: TRBV27
cdr3_aa: CASKYGELFF
cdr3_nt: TGTGCCAGCAAGTACGGGGAGCTGTTTTTT

clone_size: NA
j_call: TRBJ2-1
d_call: NA
v_call: TRBV15
cdr3_aa: CATSRDRGPRNEQFF
cdr3_nt: TGTGCCACCAGCAGAGACAGGGGACCCCGGAATGAGCAGTTCTTC

clone_size: NA
j_call: TRBJ2-1
d_call: TRBD1
v_call: TRBV5-1
cdr3_aa: CASSLDTGGISYNEQFF
cdr3_nt: TGCGCCAGCAGCTTGGATACAGGGGGGATCTCCTACAATGAGCAGTTCTTC

clone_size: few
j_call: TRBJ1-3
d_call: NA
v_call: TRBV6-1
cdr3_aa: CASRSIYGNTIYF
cdr3_nt: TGTGCCAGCCGAAGCATTTACGGAAACACCATATATTTT

clone_size: NA
j_call: TRBJ1-2
d_call: NA
v_call: TRBV7-9
cdr3_aa: CASSLPTAYGYTF
cdr3_nt: TGTGCCAGCAGCCTCCCGACAGCTTATGGCTACACCTTC

clone_size: NA
j_call: TRBJ2-7
d_call: TRBD2
v_call: TRBV9
cdr3_aa: CASSADSGASYEQYF
cdr3_nt: TGTGCCAGCAGCGCCGATAGCGGGGCCTCCTACGAGCAGTACTTC

clone_size: NA
j_call: TRBJ2-3
d_call: TRBD2
v_call: TRBV19
cdr3_aa: CASSIDPGGSTDTQYF
cdr3_nt: TGTGCCAGTAGTATAGATCCGGGAGGCAGCACAGATACGCAGTATTTT

clone_size: NA
j_call: TRBJ1-3
d_call: TRBD1
v_call: TRBV14
cdr3_aa: CASSPTGKSSSIYF
cdr3_nt: TGTGCCAGCAGCCCGACAGGGAAAAGTTCGTCCATATATTTT

clone_size: NA
j_call: TRBJ1-5
d_call: NA
v_call: TRBV28
cdr3_aa: CASSLSTVNQPQHF
cdr3_nt: TGTGCCAGCAGTTTAAGTACAGTGAATCAGCCCCAGCATTTT

clone_size: NA
j_call: TRBJ1-5
d_call: NA
v_call: TRBV21-1
cdr3_aa: CASSKVQGNQPQHF
cdr3_nt: TGTGCCAGCAGCAAAGTCCAGGGTAATCAGCCCCAGCATTTT

clone_size: NA
j_call: TRBJ2-5
d_call: NA
v_call: TRBV29-1
cdr3_aa: CSVGAKGAAQYF
cdr3_nt: TGCAGCGTTGGTGCCAAAGGGGCGGCCCAGTACTTC

clone_size: once
j_call: TRBJ2-3
d_call: NA
v_call: TRBV5-1
cdr3_aa: CASSFGRGDTQYF
cdr3_nt: TGCGCCAGCAGCTTTGGCCGGGGAGATACGCAGTATTTT

clone_size: NA
j_call: TRBJ2-3
d_call: NA
v_call: TRBV28
cdr3_aa: CASIPRRVGFSTDTQYF
cdr3_nt: TGTGCCAGCATCCCTAGAAGGGTTGGCTTTTCCACAGATACGCAGTATTTT

clone_size: once
j_call: TRBJ2-2
d_call: NA
v_call: TRBV6-4
cdr3_aa: CASSDSSTGELFF
cdr3_nt: TGTGCCAGCAGTGACTCTAGCACCGGGGAGCTGTTTTTT

clone_size: NA
j_call: TRBJ1-1
d_call: NA
v_call: TRBV6-5
cdr3_aa: CASGQNTEAFF
cdr3_nt: TGTGCCAGTGGACAGAACACTGAAGCTTTCTTT

clone_size: NA
j_call: TRBJ2-6
d_call: TRBD1
v_call: TRBV10-3
cdr3_aa: CAISDPGTGRSGANVLTF
cdr3_nt: TGTGCCATCAGTGATCCTGGGACAGGGCGCTCTGGGGCCAACGTCCTGACTTTC

clone_size: NA
j_call: TRBJ2-1
d_call: TRBD2
v_call: TRBV14
cdr3_aa: CASSQDPSSGGPYNEQFF
cdr3_nt: TGTGCCAGCAGCCAAGATCCCTCTAGCGGGGGACCCTACAATGAGCAGTTCTTC

clone_size: once
j_call: TRBJ2-3
d_call: TRBD2
v_call: TRBV19
cdr3_aa: CASSSSAGAGSTDTQYF
cdr3_nt: TGTGCCAGTAGTTCTTCGGCGGGAGCGGGAAGCACAGATACGCAGTATTTT

clone_size: NA
j_call: TRBJ1-1
d_call: NA
v_call: TRBV30
cdr3_aa: CAWRGDTPNTEAFF
cdr3_nt: TGTGCCTGGAGGGGGGACACCCCGAACACTGAAGCTTTCTTT

clone_size: NA
j_call: TRBJ2-1
d_call: TRBD1
v_call: TRBV19
cdr3_aa: CASRNPGQGTHEQFF
cdr3_nt: TGTGCCAGTAGAAACCCGGGACAGGGGACCCATGAGCAGTTCTTC

clone_size: NA
j_call: TRBJ1-2
d_call: TRBD1
v_call: TRBV16
cdr3_aa: CASSRKTGGGYGYTF
cdr3_nt: TGTGCCAGCAGCCGGAAGACAGGGGGAGGCTATGGCTACACCTTC

clone_size: NA
j_call: TRBJ2-1
d_call: TRBD2
v_call: TRBV28
cdr3_aa: CASSLSGLAGGLGKFF
cdr3_nt: TGTGCCAGCAGTTTATCGGGACTAGCGGGAGGGTTGGGAAAGTTCTTC

clone_size: once
j_call: TRBJ2-3
d_call: NA
v_call: TRBV9
cdr3_aa: CASSEWPRTGMDTQYF
cdr3_nt: TGTGCCAGCAGCGAGTGGCCTCGCACAGGGATGGATACGCAGTATTTT

clone_size: NA
j_call: TRBJ2-1
d_call: TRBD2
v_call: TRBV7-2
cdr3_aa: CASSFDGRAYNEQFF
cdr3_nt: TGTGCCAGCAGCTTCGACGGGAGGGCATACAATGAGCAGTTCTTC

clone_size: NA
j_call: TRBJ1-2
d_call: NA
v_call: TRBV28
cdr3_aa: CASSSNGGYGYTF
cdr3_nt: TGTGCCAGCAGTTCTAATGGGGGCTATGGCTACACCTTC

clone_size: NA
j_call: TRBJ1-1
d_call: NA
v_call: TRBV27
cdr3_aa: CASSFSRADTEAFF
cdr3_nt: TGTGCCAGCAGTTTTTCCAGGGCGGACACTGAAGCTTTCTTT

clone_size: NA
j_call: TRBJ2-7
d_call: TRBD1
v_call: TRBV19
cdr3_aa: CASSPGGGTGIYEQYF
cdr3_nt: TGTGCCAGCAGCCCCGGCGGCGGGACAGGGATCTACGAGCAGTACTTC

clone_size: NA
j_call: TRBJ1-4
d_call: TRBD1
v_call: TRBV18
cdr3_aa: CASSPSTGLAEKLFF
cdr3_nt: TGTGCCAGCTCACCCTCGACAGGGTTAGCTGAAAAACTGTTTTTT

clone_size: NA
j_call: TRBJ2-7
d_call: NA
v_call: TRBV19
cdr3_aa: CASSIRGSEQYF
cdr3_nt: TGTGCCAGTAGTATAAGGGGGTCCGAGCAGTACTTC

clone_size: NA
j_call: TRBJ2-7
d_call: NA
v_call: TRBV4-3
cdr3_aa: CASSQDRRVHEQYF
cdr3_nt: TGCGCCAGCAGCCAAGATCGTAGGGTGCACGAGCAGTACTTC

clone_size: once
j_call: TRBJ1-3
d_call: NA
v_call: TRBV11-2
cdr3_aa: CASSRTPGNTIYF
cdr3_nt: TGTGCCAGCAGCCGGACCCCTGGAAACACCATATATTTT

clone_size: once
j_call: TRBJ2-1
d_call: TRBD2
v_call: TRBV5-6
cdr3_aa: CASSLQAGGYYNEQFF
cdr3_nt: TGTGCCAGCAGCTTGCAAGCGGGAGGTTACTACAATGAGCAGTTCTTC

clone_size: NA
j_call: TRBJ2-7
d_call: TRBD1
v_call: TRBV28
cdr3_aa: CASSLLQGSSYEQYF
cdr3_nt: TGTGCCAGCAGTTTATTACAGGGGAGCTCCTACGAGCAGTACTTC

clone_size: NA
j_call: TRBJ2-3
d_call: NA
v_call: TRBV11-2
cdr3_aa: CASSNSGTSRRTDTQYF
cdr3_nt: TGTGCCAGCAGCAACTCCGGGACATCCCGCCGCACAGATACGCAGTATTTT

clone_size: NA
j_call: TRBJ2-3
d_call: NA
v_call: TRBV30
cdr3_aa: CAWSGTTDTQYF
cdr3_nt: TGTGCCTGGAGCGGGACAACAGATACGCAGTATTTT

clone_size: NA
j_call: TRBJ2-7
d_call: NA
v_call: TRBV28
cdr3_aa: CASSLAGSSYEQYF
cdr3_nt: TGTGCCAGCAGTTTGGCCGGGTCCTCCTACGAGCAGTACTTC

clone_size: NA
j_call: TRBJ2-1
d_call: NA
v_call: TRBV7-9
cdr3_aa: CASSPFGQGGGDEQFF
cdr3_nt: TGTGCCAGCAGCCCCTTCGGGCAGGGGGGGGGCGATGAGCAGTTCTTC

clone_size: NA
j_call: TRBJ1-2
d_call: NA
v_call: TRBV18
cdr3_aa: CASSPFGQADPYGYTF
cdr3_nt: TGTGCCAGCTCACCCTTCGGGCAGGCGGACCCCTATGGCTACACCTTC

clone_size: once
j_call: TRBJ1-1
d_call: NA
v_call: TRBV5-1
cdr3_aa: CASSPQGVNTEAFF
cdr3_nt: TGCGCCAGCAGTCCGCAAGGGGTGAACACTGAAGCTTTCTTT

clone_size: NA
j_call: TRBJ2-7
d_call: NA
v_call: TRBV7-8
cdr3_aa: CASSLLGGSAQYF
cdr3_nt: TGTGCCAGCAGCTTACTAGGGGGGTCGGCGCAGTACTTC

clone_size: NA
j_call: TRBJ2-5
d_call: NA
v_call: TRBV28
cdr3_aa: CASRPGGRRGETQYF
cdr3_nt: TGTGCCAGCAGACCAGGGGGGCGGAGGGGAGAGACCCAGTACTTC

clone_size: NA
j_call: TRBJ2-4
d_call: NA
v_call: TRBV28
cdr3_aa: CASSPQGAKNIQYF
cdr3_nt: TGTGCCAGCAGTCCGCAGGGGGCCAAAAACATTCAGTACTTC